The 13 T cell receptor beta chains reported below all come from one sample, sequenced in a study of human T cells and chemical hapten exposure. The time point is: patch test 1, 2 weeks after DPC sensitization. Treatment denoted: therapeutic diphenylcyclopropenone sensitization with weekly scalp DPC. TCRdb called the RACE reads again in MiXCR, with one record for every CDR3 protein. The data hold more than 65,000 distinct CDR3 sequences, with approximately 32% observed a single time. The sample here was whole blood, taken in connection with sensitization to the hapten diphenylcyclopropenone (DPC). Source of these receptors: a man aged 40-49 years with alopecia areata. Some clones in this sample may be carry-over from other donors' samples.

This sequence joins TRBV5-4 and TRBJ2-2; no definite D call. CDR1 is SGHNT, CDR2 YYREEE, per germline (reference sequence). The ends were cut back, 1 base at V and 5 bases at J, with 9 bases in the middle. This CDR3 region has 14 residues. The CDR3 reads CASSLSWGTGELFF. Here the CDR3 DNA reads TGTGCCAGCAGCTTGTCGTGGGGAACCGGGGAGCTGTTTTTT.

This rearrangement joins TRBV28 to TRBJ1-2; possible D gene TRBD1, 5 bases. The CDR3 has 13 amino acids. V was cut by 7 bases and J by 8 bases, with 17 bases left in between. Germline CDR1 MDHEN, CDR2 SYDVKM. CDR3 amino acids: CASTLAGSYGYTF. The CDR3 nucleotides are TGTGCCAGCACACTGGCAGGGAGCTACGGCTACACCTTC.

This clonotype has just a few counts. The junction and the germline gene differ at one end; a read error may be behind it. The chain recombines TRBV7-9 with TRBJ2-7, with D perhaps assigned TRBD1 or TRBD2 (5 bases each). The CDR3 sequence is 14 residues long. Looked up from germline, CDR1 is SEHNR and CDR2 is FQNEAQ (reference sequence). CDR3 nucleotides: TGTGCCAGCAGCTTAGGGGGCGGAGGCGGTCCCTCGAACTTC. Translating it yields CASSLGGGGGPSNF.

The rearrangement links TRBV5-5 to TRBJ2-3; 8 bases align to TRBD1. V trimming: 4 bases; J trimming: 4 bases; junction bases outside the gene matches: 2. The CDR3 has 13 amino acids. In germline, CDR1 is SGHKS, CDR2 YYEKEE (reference sequence). The CDR3 here is CASSQQGADTQYF. CDR3 sequence (DNA): TGTGCCAGCAGCCAACAGGGGGCAGATACGCAGTATTTT.

The sample holds a few counts of this clonotype. V and J are TRBV6-5 and TRBJ1-1, with a possible D match to TRBD1 (5 bases). Germline V gene lookup returns CDR1 MNHEY and CDR2 SVGAGI. With 6 bases removed from V and 1 base from J, the gap between germline ends came to 9 bases. The CDR3 length is 13 residues. CDR3 protein: CASRGRTNTEAFF. CDR3 DNA sequence: TGTGCCAGCAGGGGACGGACGAACACTGAAGCTTTCTTT.

This clonotype was detected only once. The chain carries TRBV5-4 and TRBJ1-1; 7 positions agree with TRBD1. CDR1 and CDR2 (germline): SGHNT, YYREEE (reference sequence). V lost 4 bases and J lost 0; bases outside the gene matches: 6. The CDR3 consists of 15 residues. In DNA, the CDR3 is TGTGCCAGCAGCCCCCCGACAGGGTTGAACACTGAAGCTTTCTTT. Its protein is CASSPPTGLNTEAFF.

The V call is TRBV7-9, the J call TRBJ2-7, with a possible D match to TRBD1 (5 bases). The CDR3 consists of 12 residues. V dropped 6 bases and J dropped 4 bases, with 10 bases sitting between them. Germline V CDR1 and CDR2: SEHNR, FQNEAQ (reference sequence). This CDR3 reads CASRYQGYEQYF. Written as DNA, the CDR3 is TGTGCCAGCAGATACCAGGGATACGAGCAGTACTTC. The full variable domain, with the rest looked up from reference TRBV7-9 and TRBJ2-7, is DTGVSQNPRHKITKRGQNVTFRCDPISEHNRLYWYRQTLGQGPEFLTYFQNEAQLEKSRLLSDRFSAERPKGSFSTLEIQRTEQGDSAMYLCASRYQGYEQYFGPGTRLTVT.

The chain has TRBV6-5 and TRBJ2-1; the D gene is possibly TRBD1 (6 bases). CDR3 length: 15 residues. CDR1 is MNHEY, CDR2 SVGAGI, per germline. The V end lost 2 bases, the J end lost 0 bases, and 8 bases lay between the germline ends. CDR3 nucleotide sequence: TGTGCCAGCAGTTACGACAGGAGCTCCTACAATGAGCAGTTCTTC. This translates into CASSYDRSSYNEQFF.

The chain employs TRBV11-2 and TRBJ2-5, with TRBD1 as a possible D gene (6 bases). CDR3 length equals 13 residues. V lost 7 bases, J lost 3 bases, and 12 bases lay in between. Germline CDR1 is SGHAT and CDR2 is FQNNGV. Written as DNA, the CDR3 is TGTGCCAGCACAGGGGCTGGAGAAGAGACCCAGTACTTC. As protein: CASTGAGEETQYF.

This clonotype was seen only once. The rearrangement links TRBV5-4 to TRBJ1-2, with D hard to call. This CDR3 region has 12 residues. Between the trimmed V and J ends, which lost 7 bases and 4 bases, there was a span of 11 bases. Germline CDR1 is SGHNT and CDR2 is YYREEE (reference sequence). As DNA, the CDR3 is TGTGCCAGCGGAGACGGTAGCTATGGCTACACCTTC. Its protein product is CASGDGSYGYTF.

CDR3 amino acids: CAWRETFTDTEAFF. The CDR3 region has the DNA TGTGCCTGGAGGGAGACATTTACCGACACTGAAGCTTTCTTT. V usage is TRBV30 and J usage is TRBJ1-1; D is uncertain. The CDR3 runs 14 residues. Per germline, CDR1 GTSNPN and CDR2 SVGIG (reference sequence). Trimming took off 3 bases at V and 3 bases at J, with 14 bases between the two ends.

The J gene is TRBJ2-5, the V gene TRBV13, with D perhaps TRBD1 (6 bases). With 5 bases removed from V and 2 bases from J, the gap between germline ends came to 9 bases. CDR1 is PRHDT, CDR2 FYEKMQ, per germline (reference sequence). This CDR3 contains 13 residues. This CDR3 reads CASSADSQETQYF. The DNA of the CDR3 is TGTGCCAGCAGCGCGGACAGTCAAGAGACCCAGTACTTC.

The chain carries TRBV10-3 and TRBJ1-4, with unresolved D. Trimming left V 7 bases short and J 0 bases short, with 6 bases between. CDR1 is ENHRY, CDR2 SYGVKD, per germline. This CDR3 is built from 13 residues. CDR3 nucleotides: TGTGCCATCAAGGCAGCAACTAATGAAAAACTGTTTTTT. This sequence encodes CAIKAATNEKLFF.